This TCR beta chain appears in the sequencing data of a study of T-cell reconstitution after alpha-beta-depleted transplantation in children. Broader study findings: Expanded graft clones numbering several hundred reportedly gave rise to alpha-beta T cells about two months after transplant.

About this clonotype itself: Its specificity is not known.

Unique molecular identifiers were used to barcode this TCRbeta library. In TCRdb, the PCR reads were re-called with MiXCR into one record per CDR3 protein. The sample records about 310,000 distinct CDR3 sequences, around 25% being singletons. The CDR3 runs 15 residues. After removal of 4 bases from V and 0 bases from J, the junction contained 6 bases not matched to a gene. Germline assignment: CDR1 DFQATT and CDR2 SNEGSKA (reference sequence). Specimen: PBMCs, mostly from graft donor cells, collected 180 days after TCRalphabeta/CD19-depleted stem cell transplant. This TCR derives from a male patient younger than 18 who had a stem cell transplant for acute lymphoblastic leukemia, so the T cells may come from the graft donor. The chain recombines TRBV20-1 with TRBJ2-3, with 8 positions matching TRBD2. This CDR3 is CSAILAGSSTDTQYF. The CDR3 nucleotides are TGCAGTGCTATTTTAGCGGGGTCTAGCACAGATACGCAGTATTTT.